This T cell receptor beta chain was sequenced for a study of T cell responses to AZD1222 COVID-19 vaccine. Study results and limitations: At study baseline, merely six AZD1222 recipients were seropositive. Spike as a whole was targeted by vaccine-associated CD4 TCRs, dominant at 160-218 and 743-854. Sampling captured repertoires only after the peak T cell response.

This clone was observed a single time. Its specificity is unknown. Here immunoSEQ multiplex PCR was the method, and the copy in TCRdb shows in-frame clones only, minus some. The sample contains more than 95,000 clones, around 85% of which appear only once. This CDR3 is 15 amino acids long. Germline V gene data show CDR1 as MNHNY and CDR2 as SVGAGI (reference sequence). J gave up 5 bases and V 4 bases, and 5 bases lay outside the gene matches. Samples with a second dose at about 4 or about 12 weeks were pooled together. The sequences come from peripheral blood, collected 28 days after the second AZD1222 dose. This TCR was sampled from an adult who received the AZD1222 COVID-19 vaccine. The chain uses TRBV6-6 and TRBJ1-6; 7 bases agree with TRBD1. DNA for the CDR3: TGTGCCAGCAGTTGGGACAGAGCTGATAATTCACCCCTCCACTTT. It encodes CASSWDRADNSPLHF.